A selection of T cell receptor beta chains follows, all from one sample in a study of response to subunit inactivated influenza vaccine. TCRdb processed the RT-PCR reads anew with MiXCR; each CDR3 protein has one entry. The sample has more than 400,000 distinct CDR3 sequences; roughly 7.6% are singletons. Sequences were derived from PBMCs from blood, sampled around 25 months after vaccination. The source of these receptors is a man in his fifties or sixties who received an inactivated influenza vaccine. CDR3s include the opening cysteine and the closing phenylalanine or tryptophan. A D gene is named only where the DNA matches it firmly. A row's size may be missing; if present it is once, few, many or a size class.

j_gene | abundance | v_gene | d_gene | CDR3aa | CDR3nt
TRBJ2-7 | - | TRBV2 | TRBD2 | CASNPAGEHEQYF | TGTGCCAGCAACCCAGCGGGGGAACACGAGCAGTACTTC
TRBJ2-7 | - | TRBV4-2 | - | CASSQGLGIRYEQYF | TGTGCCAGCAGCCAAGGGCTCGGGATCAGGTACGAGCAGTACTTC
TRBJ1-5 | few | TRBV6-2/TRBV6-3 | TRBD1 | CASKRTGSFSNQPQHF | TGTGCCAGCAAGCGGACAGGGTCATTTAGCAATCAGCCCCAGCATTTT
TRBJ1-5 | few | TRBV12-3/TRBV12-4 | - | CASSGLSNQPQHF | TGTGCCAGCAGTGGCCTTAGCAATCAGCCCCAGCATTTT
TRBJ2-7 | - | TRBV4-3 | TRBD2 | CASSQETSGVGIGQYF | TGCGCCAGCAGCCAGGAGACTAGCGGGGTTGGGATAGGGCAGTACTTC
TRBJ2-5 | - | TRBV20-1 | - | CSASNIGGDETQYF | TGCAGTGCTAGCAATATCGGGGGAGACGAGACCCAGTACTTC
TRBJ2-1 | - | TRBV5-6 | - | CASSFTVYNEQFF | TGTGCCAGCAGCTTCACAGTATACAATGAGCAGTTCTTC
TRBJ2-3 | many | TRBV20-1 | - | CSAREHLDYPGQYF | TGCAGTGCTAGAGAACACCTGGACTACCCCGGGCAGTATTTT
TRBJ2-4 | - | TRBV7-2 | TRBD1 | CASSQGEQNIQYF | TGTGCCAGCAGCCAGGGGGAACAAAACATTCAGTACTTC
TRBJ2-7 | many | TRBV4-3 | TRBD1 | CASSQGDREIDEQYF | TGCGCCAGCAGCCAAGGGGACAGGGAGATCGACGAGCAGTACTTC
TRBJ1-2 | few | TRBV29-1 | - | CSVVADYNTF | TGCAGCGTTGTGGCCGACTATAACACCTTC
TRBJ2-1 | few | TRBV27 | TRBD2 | CASSILAGGGEQFF | TGTGCCAGCAGTATCCTAGCGGGGGGCGGTGAGCAGTTCTTC
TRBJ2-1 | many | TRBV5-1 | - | CASSVNTPTRSYNEQFF | TGCGCCAGCAGCGTGAACACTCCTACCCGCTCCTACAATGAGCAGTTCTTC
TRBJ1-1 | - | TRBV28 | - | CASSSYREVTEAFF | TGTGCCAGCAGTTCGTACAGGGAGGTCACTGAAGCTTTCTTT
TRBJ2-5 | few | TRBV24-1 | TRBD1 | CATSDSGTGDQETQYF | TGTGCCACCAGTGATTCCGGGACAGGAGACCAAGAGACCCAGTACTTC
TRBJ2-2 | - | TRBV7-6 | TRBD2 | CASSPYQREFLGELFF | TGTGCCAGCAGCCCTTACCAGCGGGAGTTCCTCGGGGAGCTGTTTTTT